The 18 T cell receptor beta chains reported below all come from one sample, sequenced in a study of cytomegalovirus exposure and HLA in healthy donors. The primer mix had 60 Vbeta and 13 Jbeta primers. Clones were read by immunoSEQ multiplex PCR, and TCRdb kept only the in-frame ones, dropping some. The repertoire holds roughly 70,000 clones, with 85% to 90% as singletons. What was sequenced was PBMCs. Receptors originate from a woman aged 25 to 39 in good health and CMV-seropositive.

The chain is built from TRBV5-6 and TRBJ1-2; 10 bases are a match to TRBD1. Per germline, CDR1 SGHDT and CDR2 YYEEEE. The CDR3 loop spans 17 amino acids. Germline trimming cut 5 bases from V and 4 bases from J; bases unmatched to any gene: 14. For the CDR3, the DNA is TGTGCCAGCAGATATAGTCCTACGGGACAGGGGATCTATGGCTACACCTTC. Its protein is CASRYSPTGQGIYGYTF.

This clone was detected only a few times. V is TRBV19 and J is TRBJ1-5, with 10 bases lining up with TRBD1. V was clipped by 6 bases and J by 7 bases; unmatched bases: 12. CDR3 length: 16 amino acids. Germline V gene data show CDR1 as LNHDA and CDR2 as SQIVND (reference sequence). The CDR3 protein is CASRAGDRGRRQPQHF. CDR3 bases: TGTGCCAGTAGGGCGGGGGACAGGGGAAGAAGGCAGCCCCAGCATTTT.

The rearrangement uses TRBV5-4 and TRBJ1-3, with 8 bases fitting TRBD1. Germline V lookup: CDR1 SGHNT, CDR2 YYREEE (reference sequence). Trimming took 1 base from V and 2 from J; bases not matched to a gene: 5. The CDR3 has 16 residues. CDR3 region: CASSLNRGGTGNTIYF. The CDR3 region has the DNA TGTGCCAGCAGCTTGAACAGGGGGGGAACTGGAAACACCATATATTTT.

J is TRBJ2-3 and V is TRBV14, with 14 bases identical to TRBD2. Germline lookup yields CDR1 SGHDN and CDR2 FVKESK. The junction had 11 bases not matched to a gene; V was cut back by 4 bases and J by 2 bases. CDR3 length: 19 amino acids. The CDR3 DNA is TGTGCCAGCAGCCCCGAAGCATTGGGACTAGCGGGAGACACAGATACGCAGTATTTT. Protein sequence: CASSPEALGLAGDTDTQYF.

The chain couples TRBV2 to TRBJ1-1; TRBD1 agrees at 7 bases. The germline V gene encodes CDR1 SNHLY and CDR2 FYNNEI. V dropped 8 bases and J dropped 1; count of bases not matched to a gene: 7. This CDR3 region has 14 residues. In DNA form, the CDR3 reads TGTGCCAGCCACCACAGGGGCTCGAACACTGAAGCTTTCTTT. Residues: CASHHRGSNTEAFF.

The chain's CDR3 is CASSYPKGGTQETQYF. CDR3 in DNA: TGTGCCAGCAGTTACCCGAAAGGCGGAACTCAAGAGACCCAGTACTTC. J is TRBJ2-5 and V is TRBV6-6; unclear D gene. This CDR3 spans 16 amino acids. V lost 2 bases to trimming and J lost 2 bases, with 15 bases between them. Germline assignment: CDR1 MNHNY and CDR2 SVGAGI (reference sequence).

The chain carries TRBV30 and TRBJ2-5; possible D gene TRBD2, 5 bases. This CDR3 has 15 amino acids. The V and J ends lost 3 bases and 4 bases respectively, with 18 bases between them. The germline gives CDR1 GTSNPN, CDR2 SVGIG (reference sequence). The CDR3: CAWRRGTPRGETQYF. CDR3 coding DNA: TGTGCCTGGAGACGGGGTACACCCCGGGGAGAGACCCAGTACTTC.

CDR3 sequence (DNA): TGTGCCAGCAGCTTGGAAGGACAGGCCACTTCTAACTATGGCTACACCTTC. Amino acid sequence: CASSLEGQATSNYGYTF. The J gene is TRBJ1-2, the V gene TRBV5-4; 7 positions agree with TRBD1. CDR3 length: 17 amino acids. Looked up from germline, CDR1 is SGHNT and CDR2 is YYREEE (reference sequence). The junction had 8 bases not matched to a gene; V was cut back by 0 bases and J by 0 bases.

This clone appeared a single time. V gene TRBV28 combines with J gene TRBJ2-3; D possibly corresponds to TRBD1 (6 bases). This CDR3 comprises 15 residues. The germline CDR1 and CDR2 sequences are MDHEN and SYDVKM. V was trimmed by 3 bases and J by 4 bases, leaving 14 bases between them. CDR3 amino acids: CASSLTGREADTQYF. The DNA for the CDR3 is TGTGCCAGCAGTTTGACAGGCCGAGAGGCAGATACGCAGTATTTT. The variable domain in full, with the rest retrieved from reference TRBV28 and TRBJ2-3, is DVKVTQSSRYLVKRTGEKVFLECVQDMDHENMFWYRQDPGLGLRLIYFSYDVKMKEKGDIPEGYSVSREKKERFSLILESASTNQTSMYLCASSLTGREADTQYFGPGTRLTVL.

V and J are TRBV15 and TRBJ2-5; no reliable D call. The J call is doubtful: the DNA matches TRBJ2-7 better. The CDR3 spans 13 residues. The germline V gene encodes CDR1 LNHNV and CDR2 YYDKDF (reference sequence). The CDR3 coding sequence is TGTGCCACCAGCAGAGCGAGCAACTACGAGCAGTACTTC. Amino acid sequence: CATSRASNYEQYF.

The J gene is TRBJ1-1, the V gene TRBV5-1, with a weak D call TRBD1 (6 bases). Trimming cost V 3 bases and J 3 bases, with 18 bases left between them. This CDR3 has 16 amino acids. The germline gives CDR1 SGHRS, CDR2 YFSETQ. This CDR3 reads CASSWAGVDKDTEAFF. The CDR3 DNA is TGCGCCAGCAGCTGGGCAGGGGTGGACAAGGACACTGAAGCTTTCTTT.

This clone showed up just once. The V call is TRBV5-1, the J call TRBJ2-1; D may be TRBD2 (5 bases). Trimming took 1 base from V and 15 from J, leaving 14 bases between them. The V gene's germline CDR1 is SGHRS and CDR2 YFSETQ. CDR3 size: 12 residues. The CDR3 DNA is TGCGCCAGCAGCTTGACACTAGACTGGCTGTTCTTC. Amino acid sequence: CASSLTLDWLFF.

This clone turned up a few times. This chain links TRBV6-1 with TRBJ2-7; D is undetermined. CDR3 length: 13 residues. Trimming stripped 0 bases from V and 3 bases from J, with 6 bases between. Germline CDR1 reads MNHNS; CDR2 reads SASEGT. The CDR3 DNA is TGTGCCAGCAGTGAAGCGATCAGCTACGAGCAGTACTTC. Its translation is CASSEAISYEQYF.

The rearrangement links TRBV7-8 to TRBJ2-5; D is ambiguous. Trimming removed 2 bases at V and 4 bases at J, with 11 bases between. Germline lookup yields CDR1 SGHVS and CDR2 FQNEAQ. CDR3 length: 14 residues. The CDR3 DNA sequence: TGTGCCAGCAGCTTAAGGCCTTCGGGAGAGACCCAGTACTTC. The encoded protein is CASSLRPSGETQYF.

This clone was seen more than once but under ten times. The gene calls are TRBV6-5 and TRBJ2-7, with TRBD1 matching 9 bases. Germline-derived CDR1 and CDR2 are MNHEY and SVGAGI. This CDR3 comprises 14 residues. With 5 bases clipped from V and 2 bases from J, the junction kept 4 bases outside the gene matches. CDR3 coding DNA: TGTGCCAGCAGTGGACAGGGGTCAACCTACGAGCAGTACTTC. It specifies CASSGQGSTYEQYF.

Turning to this clone: Its ends do not fully match the called genes, so a read error is possible. CDR3 amino acids: CASRLGQGGYNEQFF. CDR3 nucleotide sequence: TGTGCCAGCAGATTAGGACAGGGGGGATACAATGAGCAGTTCTTC. The chain uses TRBV7-2 and TRBJ2-1; 10 nucleotides match TRBD1. The germline CDR1 and CDR2 sequences are SGHTA and FQGNSA. The CDR3 covers 15 residues. The whole variable domain, remainder taken from reference TRBV7-2 and TRBJ2-1, is GAGVSQSPSNKVTEKGKDVELRCDPISGHTALYWYRQSLGQGLEFLIYFQGNSAPDKSGLPSDRFSAERTGGSVSTLTIQRTQQEDSAVYLCASRLGQGGYNEQFFGPGTRLTVL.

This rearrangement joins TRBV25-1 to TRBJ2-5, with 9 bases that match TRBD1. Germline-derived CDR1 and CDR2 are MGHDK and SYGVNS. V lost 1 base to trimming and J lost 7 bases; unmatched junction nucleotides: 4. CDR3 length: 14 amino acids. The CDR3 nucleotides are TGTGCCAGCAGTGAATTGGGACAGGGTCGGACCCAGTACTTC. This gives the protein CASSELGQGRTQYF.

The V call is TRBV19, the J call TRBJ2-7; D unclear. Trimming pared 1 base from V and 3 bases from J, leaving 7 bases between. Germline CDR1 is LNHDA and CDR2 is SQIVND (reference sequence). The CDR3 contains 13 residues. Here the CDR3 reads CASSIGLNYEQYF. As DNA, the CDR3 is TGTGCCAGTAGTATAGGGCTTAACTACGAGCAGTACTTC.